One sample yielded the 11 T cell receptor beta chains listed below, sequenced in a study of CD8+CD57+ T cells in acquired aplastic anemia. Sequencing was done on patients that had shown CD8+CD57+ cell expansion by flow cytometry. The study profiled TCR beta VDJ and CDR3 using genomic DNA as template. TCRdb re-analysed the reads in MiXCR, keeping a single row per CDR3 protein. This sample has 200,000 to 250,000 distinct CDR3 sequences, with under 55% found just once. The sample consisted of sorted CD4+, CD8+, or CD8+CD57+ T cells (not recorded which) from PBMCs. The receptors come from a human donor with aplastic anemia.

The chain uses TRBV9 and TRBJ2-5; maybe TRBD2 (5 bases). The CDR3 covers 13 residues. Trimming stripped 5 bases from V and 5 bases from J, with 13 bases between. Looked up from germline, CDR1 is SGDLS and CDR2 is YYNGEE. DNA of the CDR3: TGTGCCAGCAGTTTCGAGGGAAGCGAGACCCAGTACTTC. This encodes CASSFEGSETQYF. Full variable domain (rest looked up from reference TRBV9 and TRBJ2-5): DSGVTQTPKHLITATGQRVTLRCSPRSGDLSVYWYQQSLDQGLQFLIQYYNGEERAKGNILERFSAQQFPDLHSELNLSSLELGDSALYFCASSFEGSETQYFGPGTRLLVL.

Here the CDR3 DNA reads TGCAGTGCTGCGGGACTAGCGGGGTTCTCCTACGAGCAGTACTTC. The encoded protein is CSAAGLAGFSYEQYF. The gene calls are TRBV20-1 and TRBJ2-7; 13 nucleotides agree with TRBD2. This CDR3 region has 15 residues. Germline values: CDR1 DFQATT, CDR2 SNEGSKA (reference sequence). With V trimmed by 5 bases and J by 0 bases, 4 bases remained unmatched.

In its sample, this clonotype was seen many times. The CDR3, as DNA: TGCAGTGCGTATCGGAAACGGGGGAGAAACACCGGGGAGCTGTTTTTT. This translates into CSAYRKRGRNTGELFF. The chain uses TRBV20-1 and TRBJ2-2; the D gene is possibly TRBD2 (6 bases). The CDR3 sequence is 16 residues long. Per the germline V gene, CDR1 is DFQATT and CDR2 is SNEGSKA (reference sequence). V lost 6 bases, J lost 2 bases, and 19 bases lay in between.

This CDR3 is CASSGARGTQYF. DNA for the CDR3: TGTGCCAGCAGTGGTGCCAGGGGGACCCAGTACTTC. This chain connects TRBV2 to TRBJ2-5; D is perhaps TRBD1 (6 bases). The CDR3 is 12 amino acids. CDR1 SNHLY and CDR2 FYNNEI come from the germline V gene. Trimming took off 4 bases at V and 7 bases at J, with 10 bases between the two ends.

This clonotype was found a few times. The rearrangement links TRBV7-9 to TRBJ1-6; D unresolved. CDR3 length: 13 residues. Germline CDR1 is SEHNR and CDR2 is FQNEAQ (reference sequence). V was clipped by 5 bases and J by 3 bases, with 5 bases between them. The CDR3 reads CASSPNYNSPLHF. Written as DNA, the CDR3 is TGTGCCAGCAGCCCAAACTATAATTCACCCCTCCACTTT.

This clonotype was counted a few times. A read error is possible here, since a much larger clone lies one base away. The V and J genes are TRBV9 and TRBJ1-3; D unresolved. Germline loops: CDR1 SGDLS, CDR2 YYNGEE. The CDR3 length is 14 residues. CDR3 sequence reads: CAGSDLFGRNTIYF. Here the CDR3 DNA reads TGTGCCGGCAGCGACCTTTTTGGCAGAAACACCATATATTTT.

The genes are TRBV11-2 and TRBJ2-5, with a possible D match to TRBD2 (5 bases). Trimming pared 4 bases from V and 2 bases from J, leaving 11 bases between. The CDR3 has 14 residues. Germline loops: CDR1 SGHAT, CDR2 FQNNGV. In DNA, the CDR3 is TGTGCCAGCAGCTCGGACTTGTTTCAAGAGACCCAGTACTTC. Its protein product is CASSSDLFQETQYF.

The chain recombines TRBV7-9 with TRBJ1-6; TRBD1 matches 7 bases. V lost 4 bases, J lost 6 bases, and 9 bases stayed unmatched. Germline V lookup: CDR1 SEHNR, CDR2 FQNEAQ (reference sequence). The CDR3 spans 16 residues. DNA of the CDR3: TGTGCCAGCAGCTCAAGCGACAGGGTGGGTAATTCACCCCTCCACTTT. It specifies CASSSSDRVGNSPLHF.

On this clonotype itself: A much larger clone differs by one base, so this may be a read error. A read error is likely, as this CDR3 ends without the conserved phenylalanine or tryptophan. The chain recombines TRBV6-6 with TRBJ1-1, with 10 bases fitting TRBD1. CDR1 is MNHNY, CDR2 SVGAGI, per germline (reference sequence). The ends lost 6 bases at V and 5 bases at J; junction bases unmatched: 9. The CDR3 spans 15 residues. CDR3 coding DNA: TGTGCCAGCAGGCCGAGGGACAGGGGAGGAACTGAAGCTTTCCTT. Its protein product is CASRPRDRGGTEAFL.

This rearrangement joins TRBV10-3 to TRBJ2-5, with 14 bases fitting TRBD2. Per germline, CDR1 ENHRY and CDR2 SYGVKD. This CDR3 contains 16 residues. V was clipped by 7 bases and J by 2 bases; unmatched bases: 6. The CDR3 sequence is CAIKGTSGGPQETQYF. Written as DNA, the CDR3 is TGTGCCATCAAAGGGACTAGCGGGGGACCACAAGAGACCCAGTACTTC.

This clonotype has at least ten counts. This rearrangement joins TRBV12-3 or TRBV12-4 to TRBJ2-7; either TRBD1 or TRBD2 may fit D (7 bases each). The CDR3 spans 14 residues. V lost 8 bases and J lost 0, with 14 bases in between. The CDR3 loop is CASAGGTNSYEQYF. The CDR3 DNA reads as TGTGCCAGCGCAGGGGGGACTAACTCCTACGAGCAGTACTTC.